These 26 T cell receptor beta chains originate from one sample sequenced in a study of cytomegalovirus exposure and HLA in healthy donors (dated by TCRdb to 2015 to 2018). To prepare the library, the immunoSEQ multiplex PCR assay was applied. TCRdb re-hosts the immuneACCESS table, in-frame sequences only. Its copies lack some clones; in the studies checked, an unresolved V gene accounts for under half of them, and the cause for the rest is not known. The sample has 280,000 or so clones on record, roughly 88% of them singletons. Jointly, the top ten make up around 0.92% of the sample. The specimen was PBMCs. The receptors were sampled from a woman between 18 and 29 years old in good health and CMV-seronegative.

The J gene is TRBJ1-2, the V gene TRBV6-6; a possible D gene is TRBD1 (5 bases). The germline gives CDR1 MNHNY, CDR2 SVGAGI (reference sequence). The CDR3 has 12 amino acids. V was pared by 5 bases and J by 14 bases, with 18 bases between. CDR3 bases: TGTGCCAGCAGTCAGATCAGGGCCCTGGGGACCTTC. Translated, it gives CASSQIRALGTF.

The chain has TRBV9 and TRBJ2-5, with 8 bases matching TRBD2. The CDR3 is made up of 16 amino acids. Losses at the gene ends were 4 bases for V and 2 bases for J; bases not matched to a gene: 10. CDR1 and CDR2 from the germline V gene are SGDLS and YYNGEE. The CDR3 DNA sequence: TGTGCCAGCAGCACGGGTGTCCGGGGGGGACAAGAGACCCAGTACTTC. Its translation is CASSTGVRGGQETQYF.

The chain carries TRBV5-4 and TRBJ2-7; a possible D gene is TRBD2 (6 bases). In germline, CDR1 is SGHNT, CDR2 YYREEE (reference sequence). This CDR3 is built from 12 residues. V was trimmed by 4 bases and J by 6 bases, leaving 11 bases between them. CDR3: CASSVGSSEQYF. CDR3 nucleotides: TGTGCCAGCAGCGTCGGGAGCAGCGAGCAGTACTTC.

The V gene is TRBV4-3, the J gene TRBJ1-2, with a possible D match to TRBD1 (5 bases). The CDR3 consists of 16 residues. The germline CDR1 and CDR2 sequences are LGHNA and YSLEER. The V and J ends lost 0 bases and 4 bases respectively, with 15 bases between them. The chain's CDR3 is CASSQELSTGVYGYTF. CDR3 DNA sequence: TGCGCCAGCAGCCAAGAACTCTCTACAGGTGTCTATGGCTACACCTTC.

The rearrangement links TRBV5-1 to TRBJ2-7, with TRBD1 matching over 10 bases. This CDR3 contains 17 residues. The trim removed 4 bases at V and 3 bases at J, leaving 13 bases unmatched. Germline V gives CDR1 SGHRS, CDR2 YFSETQ. The CDR3 sequence: CASSHAITTGGIYEQYF. In DNA, the CDR3 is TGCGCCAGCAGCCACGCTATCACGACAGGGGGCATCTACGAGCAGTACTTC.

The chain recombines TRBV5-8 with TRBJ2-7, with 11 bases that match TRBD1. V lost 7 bases, J lost 2 bases, and 8 bases stayed unmatched. The CDR3 consists of 15 residues. Per the germline V gene, CDR1 is SGHTS and CDR2 is YDEGEE. CDR3 DNA sequence: TGTGCCAGCTCTCCCCCGGGACAGGGGGCCTACGAGCAGTACTTC. It specifies CASSPPGQGAYEQYF.

A word on this clone: The junction shows a germline mismatch at one end, possibly a read error. V gene TRBV29-1 combines with J gene TRBJ1-1; 8 bases are a match to TRBD1. The CDR3 spans 12 residues. CDR1 and CDR2 from the germline V gene are SQVTM and ANQGSEA. The CDR3 spells CSVEGQATRHEF. The CDR3 DNA sequence: TGCAGCGTTGAGGGACAGGCGACGCGACACGAGTTT.

The chain joins TRBV14 to TRBJ2-1; 7 bases are shared with TRBD1. CDR3 length equals 15 residues. V lost 3 bases and J lost 5; bases outside the gene matches: 7. From germline, CDR1 is SGHDN and CDR2 FVKESK. CDR3 sequence (DNA): TGTGCCAGCAGCCATACCAGGGGGTCGGACAATGAGCAGTTCTTC. Its protein is CASSHTRGSDNEQFF.

The chain carries TRBV12-5 and TRBJ1-3; maybe TRBD1 (5 bases). V shed 1 base and J shed 4 bases, with 5 bases lying between them. Germline CDR1 is LGHNT and CDR2 is FRNRAP. This CDR3 comprises 13 residues. The CDR3 DNA is TGTGCTAGTGGTTTGGCAGGGGGAAACACCATATATTTT. It yields the protein CASGLAGGNTIYF.

This CDR3 is CASSPGALAGGPIKSNEQYF. The CDR3 bases are TGCGCCAGCAGCCCGGGGGCGCTAGCGGGAGGGCCCATAAAGTCGAACGAGCAGTACTTC. This sequence joins TRBV5-1 and TRBJ2-7; 12 positions agree with TRBD2. Per germline, CDR1 SGHRS and CDR2 YFSETQ. This CDR3 has 20 amino acids. V lost 4 bases to trimming and J lost 5 bases; unmatched junction nucleotides: 22.

This clone was seen only once. V gene TRBV11-3 combines with J gene TRBJ2-5, with TRBD2 identical over 9 bases. CDR3 size: 14 residues. The junction had 3 bases not matched to a gene; V was cut back by 4 bases and J by 3 bases. The germline gives CDR1 SGHNT, CDR2 YENEEA. CDR3 in DNA: TGTGCCAGCAGCTCGCGGGAGGGGGAAGAGACCCAGTACTTC. This translates into CASSSREGEETQYF. The complete variable domain, with remaining parts taken from reference TRBV11-3 and TRBJ2-5, reads EAGVVQSPRYKIIEKKQPVAFWCNPISGHNTLYWYLQNLGQGPELLIRYENEEAVDDSQLPKDRFSAERLKGVDSTLKIQPAELGDSAVYLCASSSREGEETQYFGPGTRLLVL.

V and J are TRBV6-5 and TRBJ2-7; 7 bases agree with TRBD1. Per the germline V gene, CDR1 is MNHEY and CDR2 is SVGAGI. V trimming: 5 bases; J trimming: 3 bases; junction bases outside the gene matches: 4. This CDR3 has 13 residues. This CDR3 reads CASSNRGLYEQYF. CDR3 coding DNA: TGTGCCAGCAGTAACAGGGGCCTCTACGAGCAGTACTTC.

The genes are TRBV28 and TRBJ1-1; no firm D call. Germline V lookup: CDR1 MDHEN, CDR2 SYDVKM. CDR3 length: 11 residues. With 2 bases removed from V and 11 bases from J, the gap between germline ends came to 9 bases. CDR3 coding DNA: TGTGCCAGCAGTTTAGGGCGCCTGGCTTTCTTT. Amino acids: CASSLGRLAFF.

The rearrangement uses TRBV4-1 and TRBJ2-3; D perhaps matches TRBD2 (5 bases). CDR1 is MGHRA, CDR2 YSYEKL, per germline. The CDR3 extends over 13 amino acids. The V gene lost 4 bases and the J gene lost 7 bases, with 12 bases spanning the gap. CDR3 coding DNA: TGCGCCAGCAGCCTCGGGTCTAGCTATACGCAGTATTTT. This gives the protein CASSLGSSYTQYF.

The rearrangement uses TRBV19 and TRBJ2-5; tentatively, D is TRBD1 (5 bases). The V and J ends lost 5 bases and 3 bases respectively, with 10 bases between them. Germline loops: CDR1 LNHDA, CDR2 SQIVND (reference sequence). The CDR3 has 13 amino acids. The CDR3 here is CASSPRQKETQYF. CDR3 sequence (DNA): TGTGCCAGTAGTCCGCGACAGAAAGAGACCCAGTACTTC.

The genes are TRBV28 and TRBJ1-5; D remains ambiguous. The V end lost 1 base, the J end lost 6 bases, and 19 bases lay between the germline ends. The CDR3 is 17 amino acids. The V gene's germline CDR1 is MDHEN and CDR2 SYDVKM. This CDR3 reads CASSLYATGASGQPQHF. The CDR3 nucleotides read TGTGCCAGCAGTTTATACGCGACCGGAGCTAGTGGTCAGCCCCAGCATTTT.

This rearrangement joins TRBV2 to TRBJ2-5, with 11 nucleotides matching TRBD2. CDR3 length: 15 residues. With V trimmed by 8 bases and J by 4 bases, 9 bases remained unmatched. Germline CDR1 SNHLY, CDR2 FYNNEI. The CDR3 coding sequence is TGTGCCAGCGGGGAAGGACTAGCGGGCGGAGAGACCCAGTACTTC. This translates into CASGEGLAGGETQYF.

This clone occurred a few times. The chain employs TRBV2 and TRBJ1-2, with D tentatively TRBD1 (5 bases). V was pared by 10 bases and J by 6 bases, with 9 bases between. The CDR3 runs 10 residues. Germline-derived CDR1 and CDR2 are SNHLY and FYNNEI. CDR3 in DNA: TGTGCCACTTCAGGGAATGGCTACACCTTC. This codes for CATSGNGYTF.

V gene TRBV27 combines with J gene TRBJ2-7; no definite D call. Germline V CDR1 and CDR2: MNHEY, SMNVEV (reference sequence). There are 14 residues in the CDR3. The ends were cut back, 3 bases at V and 0 bases at J, with 9 bases in the middle. The CDR3: CASSFHHSSYEQYF. The CDR3 DNA follows: TGTGCCAGCAGTTTCCACCACAGCTCCTACGAGCAGTACTTC.

This clone was recorded only once. The DNA for the CDR3 is TGTGCCAGCAGTGAGGGGGGTACCTCCCTGGGCTACACCTTC. Translation gives CASSEGGTSLGYTF. The V and J genes are TRBV6-1 and TRBJ1-2; the D gene is possibly TRBD1 (5 bases). Germline CDR1 is MNHNS and CDR2 is SASEGT. V was pared by 3 bases and J by 8 bases, with 16 bases between. CDR3 size: 14 residues.

The rearrangement links TRBV28 to TRBJ2-2, with D maybe TRBD2 (6 bases). CDR3 size: 16 residues. In germline, CDR1 is MDHEN, CDR2 SYDVKM. Trimming removed 4 bases from V and 1 base from J, with 13 bases in between. The CDR3 DNA is TGTGCCAGCAGTTCACCCCGGGGAGGGAACACCGGGGAGCTGTTTTTT. Translating gives CASSSPRGGNTGELFF. The whole variable domain, remainder taken from reference TRBV28 and TRBJ2-2, is DVKVTQSSRYLVKRTGEKVFLECVQDMDHENMFWYRQDPGLGLRLIYFSYDVKMKEKGDIPEGYSVSREKKERFSLILESASTNQTSMYLCASSSPRGGNTGELFFGEGSRLTVL.

The J gene is TRBJ1-4, the V gene TRBV2, with no clear D. Germline V gene lookup returns CDR1 SNHLY and CDR2 FYNNEI. This CDR3 is built from 14 residues. Trimming pared 2 bases from V and 7 bases from J, leaving 11 bases between. CDR3 in DNA: TGTGCCAGCAGTGAAAAGTTCACAAGTGAAAAACTGTTTTTT. This sequence encodes CASSEKFTSEKLFF.

The chain uses TRBV5-1 and TRBJ2-2; 7 positions agree with TRBD1. This CDR3 is built from 15 residues. V lost 4 bases and J lost 4; bases outside the gene matches: 7. From germline, CDR1 is SGHRS and CDR2 YFSETQ. In DNA, the CDR3 is TGCGCCAGCAGCAACCGGGACAGACGCACCGGGGAGCTGTTTTTT. It encodes CASSNRDRRTGELFF.

The rearrangement uses TRBV18 and TRBJ1-2; 9 bases align to TRBD1. The V segment lost 3 bases and the J segment 8 bases; nucleotides outside the gene matches: 7. Germline CDR1 KGHSH, CDR2 LQKENI. This CDR3 spans 14 amino acids. CDR3 DNA: TGTGCCAGCTCACCTCCGGGACAGGGTCAGGGCTACACCTTC. Translating gives CASSPPGQGQGYTF.

The rearrangement joins TRBV28 to TRBJ2-3; tentatively, D is TRBD1 (5 bases). The CDR3 totals 17 residues. Germline V CDR1 and CDR2: MDHEN, SYDVKM. V lost 1 base and J 0 bases, leaving 14 bases between the germline ends. In DNA, the CDR3 is TGTGCCAGCAGTTTATCCCCAGACAGATCTAGCACAGATACGCAGTATTTT. As protein: CASSLSPDRSSTDTQYF.

This chain links TRBV18 with TRBJ1-4; weak D call: TRBD1 (6 bases). Germline V gene data show CDR1 as KGHSH and CDR2 as LQKENI. The CDR3 contains 13 residues. V shed 3 bases and J shed 7 bases, with 9 bases lying between them. The DNA of the CDR3 is TGTGCCAGCTCACCGCAAGGGGGTGAAAAACTGTTTTTT. Translating gives CASSPQGGEKLFF.